Each of the 32 T cell receptor beta chains below was sequenced from the same sample in a study of blood T cell repertoires in COVID-19. Sequencing was performed with immunoSEQ multiplex PCR; in TCRdb, only in-frame clones are kept and a portion is missing. The table lists fewer than 120,000 clones, around 90% of them singletons. Sample: peripheral blood. Receptor source: a human donor in a cohort sampled during active COVID-19.

The chain joins TRBV4-1 to TRBJ1-3, with 8 bases lining up with TRBD1. Germline V gene lookup returns CDR1 MGHRA and CDR2 YSYEKL. With 6 bases clipped from V and 4 bases from J, the junction kept 5 bases outside the gene matches. The CDR3 has 14 residues. This CDR3 is CASSSDREGNTIYF. The CDR3, as DNA: TGCGCCAGCAGTTCGGACAGGGAAGGAAACACCATATATTTT.

The chain has TRBV30 and TRBJ2-5; no reliable D call. The CDR3 sequence is 11 residues long. Germline values: CDR1 GTSNPN, CDR2 SVGIG (reference sequence). CDR3 DNA sequence: TGTGCGGCTCGCGGATGGGAGACCCAGTACTTC. Its translation is CAARGWETQYF.

At least ten counts were recorded for this clone. V usage is TRBV18 and J usage is TRBJ2-7, with TRBD1 identical over 9 bases. V lost 4 bases to trimming and J lost 4 bases; unmatched junction nucleotides: 11. The CDR3 covers 16 residues. Germline V CDR1 and CDR2: KGHSH, LQKENI. The CDR3 reads CASSRTGTGYGYEQYF. CDR3 in DNA: TGTGCCAGCTCACGGACCGGGACAGGGTATGGATACGAGCAGTACTTC.

This clone was recorded a few times. The gene calls are TRBV14 and TRBJ2-1; D perhaps matches TRBD2 (7 bases). V gave up 0 bases and J gave up 8 bases, with 14 bases separating them. Germline CDR1 is SGHDN and CDR2 is FVKESK. The CDR3 is made up of 15 amino acids. CDR3 residues: CASSQEIGGGDEQFF. In nucleotides, the CDR3 is TGTGCCAGCAGCCAAGAAATTGGGGGGGGCGATGAGCAGTTCTTC.

In this sample, this clone turned up once. The chain combines TRBV19 with TRBJ1-6; D call uncertain. This CDR3 has 14 residues. Between the trimmed V and J ends, which lost 3 bases and 8 bases, there was a span of 11 bases. Germline-derived CDR1 and CDR2 are LNHDA and SQIVND (reference sequence). CDR3 loop: CASSITSDYSPLHF. For the CDR3, the DNA is TGTGCCAGTAGTATCACGTCAGATTATTCACCCCTCCACTTT.

This clone was counted a single time. The J gene is TRBJ2-1, the V gene TRBV5-1; the D gene is possibly TRBD2 (6 bases). The germline V gene has CDR1 SGHRS and CDR2 YFSETQ. Between the trimmed V and J ends, which lost 4 bases and 3 bases, there was a span of 20 bases. CDR3 length: 17 amino acids. CDR3 nucleotide sequence: TGCGCCAGCAGCGTAGATCCCGGAGGGGTGGGCTACAATGAGCAGTTCTTC. This gives the protein CASSVDPGGVGYNEQFF.

V usage is TRBV3-1 (or the pseudogene TRBV3-2) and J usage is TRBJ2-7; maybe TRBD2 (6 bases). CDR3 length: 13 amino acids. The V gene lost 1 base and the J gene lost 6 bases, with 10 bases spanning the gap. Per germline, CDR1 LGHDT and CDR2 YNNKEL (reference sequence). The CDR3 reads CASSQVRRGEQYF. CDR3 nucleotides: TGTGCCAGCAGCCAAGTTAGGAGGGGCGAGCAGTACTTC.

V and J are TRBV5-1 and TRBJ1-6, with a possible D match to TRBD1 (6 bases). Trimming removed 3 bases at V and 7 bases at J, with 11 bases between. The CDR3 length is 14 residues. CDR1 is SGHRS, CDR2 YFSETQ, per germline. CDR3 residues: CASSSGARNSPLHF. CDR3 bases: TGCGCCAGCAGCTCAGGGGCGCGGAATTCACCCCTCCACTTT.

The chain employs TRBV15 and TRBJ2-7; D may be TRBD2 (5 bases). The CDR3 has 13 residues. V shed 8 bases and J shed 1 base, with 12 bases lying between them. Germline V gene data show CDR1 as LNHNV and CDR2 as YYDKDF (reference sequence). In DNA form, the CDR3 reads TGTGCCACCCGCCCGGGGTCATCCTACGAGCAGTACTTC. Its protein is CATRPGSSYEQYF.

The CDR3 region has the DNA TGTGCCAGCAGCGGTCAGACTGAGAATCAGCCCCAGCATTTT. It encodes CASSGQTENQPQHF. The chain carries TRBV3-1 (or the pseudogene TRBV3-2) and TRBJ1-5, with no clear D. The germline gives CDR1 LGHDT, CDR2 YNNKEL (reference sequence). This CDR3 comprises 14 residues. Trimming stripped 5 bases from V and 4 bases from J, with 12 bases between.

The genes are TRBV7-9 and TRBJ1-4, with TRBD1 identical over 7 bases. The germline V gene has CDR1 SEHNR and CDR2 FQNEAQ (reference sequence). The CDR3 covers 16 residues. The V gene end was trimmed by 5 bases and the J gene end by 8 bases; junction bases not matched to a gene: 14. The CDR3 nucleotides read TGTGCCAGCAGCCCCTGGCCGAGGGGGCGTAGAGAAAAACTGTTTTTT. Translation: CASSPWPRGRREKLFF.

The chain carries TRBV6-1 and TRBJ1-3; 7 bases fit TRBD1. In germline, CDR1 is MNHNS, CDR2 SASEGT. V was clipped by 0 bases and J by 3 bases; unmatched bases: 8. CDR3 size: 17 residues. CDR3 residues: CASSEALSGQVGNTIYF. CDR3 DNA: TGTGCCAGCAGTGAAGCGCTATCAGGACAGGTTGGAAACACCATATATTTT.

The CDR3 nucleotides are TGCGCCAGCAGCCAGGGAGCGTCCGGGCCAAACTATGGCTACACCTTC. It yields the protein CASSQGASGPNYGYTF. The V and J genes are TRBV4-1 and TRBJ1-2, with D uncertain. The CDR3 is 16 residues long. Germline-derived CDR1 and CDR2 are MGHRA and YSYEKL. Trimming stripped 3 bases from V and 2 bases from J, with 16 bases between.

The chain links TRBV6-5 to TRBJ2-3; 11 bases are a match to TRBD2. This CDR3 has 15 amino acids. V lost 5 bases to trimming and J lost 5 bases; unmatched junction nucleotides: 6. Per germline, CDR1 MNHEY and CDR2 SVGAGI. CDR3 sequence: CASSTLAGGKDTQYF. DNA for the CDR3: TGTGCCAGCAGTACCCTAGCGGGGGGAAAAGATACGCAGTATTTT.

The CDR3 DNA is TGCGCCAGCAGCTTGGGATCAGGGGCAAACACTGAAGCTTTCTTT. It is translated as CASSLGSGANTEAFF. The rearrangement links TRBV5-1 to TRBJ1-1, with a tentative D call TRBD1 (6 bases). Trimming pared 0 bases from V and 2 bases from J, leaving 11 bases between. From germline, CDR1 is SGHRS and CDR2 YFSETQ. The CDR3 length is 15 residues.

This clone is medium-sized (0.01 to 0.1%) by share. The V and J genes are TRBV6-4 and TRBJ2-1, with 8 nucleotides matching TRBD2. Trimming cost V 0 bases and J 8 bases; bases outside gene matches: 6. This CDR3 has 15 amino acids. CDR1 MRHNA and CDR2 SNTAGT come from the germline V gene. The CDR3: CASSDSFGRADEQFF. The DNA for the CDR3 is TGTGCCAGCAGTGACTCGTTCGGGAGGGCCGATGAGCAGTTCTTC.

The count of this clone is one. This chain uses TRBV28 with TRBJ2-1, with TRBD1 matching over 9 bases. CDR1 MDHEN and CDR2 SYDVKM come from the germline V gene. The ends lost 2 bases at V and 7 bases at J; junction bases unmatched: 9. The CDR3 length is 16 residues. In DNA, the CDR3 is TGTGCCAGCAGTTTAGGGATGGGACAGGGTTATAATGAGCAGTTCTTC. This sequence encodes CASSLGMGQGYNEQFF. The full variable domain, its missing parts supplied by reference TRBV28 and TRBJ2-1, is DVKVTQSSRYLVKRTGEKVFLECVQDMDHENMFWYRQDPGLGLRLIYFSYDVKMKEKGDIPEGYSVSREKKERFSLILESASTNQTSMYLCASSLGMGQGYNEQFFGPGTRLTVL.

The rearrangement links TRBV6-5 to TRBJ2-7; 7 nucleotides agree with TRBD1. J was trimmed by 0 bases and V by 6 bases; bases with no gene match: 5. Germline CDR1 MNHEY, CDR2 SVGAGI. The CDR3 totals 14 residues. CDR3 sequence (DNA): TGTGCCAGCAGGCAAAACAGGGGCTCCTACGAGCAGTACTTC. It specifies CASRQNRGSYEQYF.

This clone was counted only a few times. This chain uses TRBV19 with TRBJ1-1; D is uncertain. The CDR3 contains 13 residues. Trimming removed 9 bases at V and 1 base at J, with 12 bases between. Germline CDR1 LNHDA, CDR2 SQIVND (reference sequence). CDR3 DNA sequence: TGTGCCAGGCACACACACGCGAACACTGAAGCTTTCTTT. Its translation: CARHTHANTEAFF.

This clone was seen once. The CDR3, as DNA: TGTGCCACGTCGTCTGCGGACAGAGCATCTAACTATGGCTACACCTTC. It specifies CATSSADRASNYGYTF. The chain is built from TRBV27 and TRBJ1-2; perhaps TRBD1 as D (6 bases). CDR1 is MNHEY, CDR2 SMNVEV, per germline (reference sequence). The CDR3 consists of 16 residues. V dropped 10 bases and J dropped 0 bases, with 21 bases sitting between them.

The V and J genes are TRBV7-2 and TRBJ1-1; D may be TRBD1 (5 bases). This CDR3 is built from 13 residues. The V gene lost 1 base and the J gene lost 11 bases, with 14 bases spanning the gap. Germline V CDR1 and CDR2: SGHTA, FQGNSA. The CDR3 DNA follows: TGTGCCAGCAGCTTAGGGGGGGAGATAAAGGCTTTCTTT. Translating it yields CASSLGGEIKAFF.

This chain uses TRBV3-1 (or the pseudogene TRBV3-2) with TRBJ2-5; 8 bases are shared with TRBD1. V lost 3 bases to trimming and J lost 5 bases; unmatched junction nucleotides: 8. The germline CDR1 and CDR2 sequences are LGHDT and YNNKEL (reference sequence). The CDR3 runs 15 residues. The CDR3 reads CASSHDRGPHETQYF. CDR3 coding DNA: TGTGCCAGCAGCCACGACAGGGGCCCCCACGAGACCCAGTACTTC.

The table lists this clone with a count of one. CDR3 DNA: TGTGCCAGCAGCTCAATTTGGGAGTTCTATGGCTACACCTTC. This gives the protein CASSSIWEFYGYTF. This chain joins TRBV7-9 and TRBJ1-2, with D unclear. The CDR3 sequence is 14 residues long. Trimming pared 4 bases from V and 4 bases from J, leaving 13 bases between. Per germline, CDR1 SEHNR and CDR2 FQNEAQ (reference sequence).

The chain joins TRBV10-3 to TRBJ2-7; TRBD1 might be the D (6 bases). The CDR3 covers 15 residues. Germline values: CDR1 ENHRY, CDR2 SYGVKD. V was cut by 9 bases and J by 3 bases, with 21 bases left in between. CDR3 loop: CAIAIDGQSIYEQYF. The CDR3 DNA is TGTGCCATAGCCATAGACGGACAGAGCATCTACGAGCAGTACTTC.

The chain combines TRBV11-2 with TRBJ2-5; no clear D. The CDR3 has 15 amino acids. Germline CDR1 reads SGHAT; CDR2 reads FQNNGV. The V end was cut by 4 bases, the J end by 2 bases, with 14 bases between. This CDR3 is CASSSVHSSQETQYF. DNA of the CDR3: TGTGCCAGCAGCTCCGTACACAGCTCTCAAGAGACCCAGTACTTC.

This sequence joins TRBV6-2 or TRBV6-3 and TRBJ2-7; the D gene is possibly TRBD1 (5 bases). Germline CDR1 reads MNHEY; CDR2 reads SVGEGT. With 1 base removed from V and 4 bases from J, the gap between germline ends came to 14 bases. The length of the CDR3 is 15 residues. The DNA of the CDR3 is TGTGCCAGCAGTTACTTAAGGCAGGGCGGATACGAGCAGTACTTC. Translating it yields CASSYLRQGGYEQYF.

This clone was recorded once. V gene TRBV10-3 combines with J gene TRBJ2-5; D might be TRBD1 (6 bases). The CDR3 runs 13 residues. Germline V gives CDR1 ENHRY, CDR2 SYGVKD. Trimming cost V 1 base and J 5 bases, with 8 bases left between them. The CDR3 DNA sequence: TGTGCCATCAGTGAGTTACAGGGTGAGACCCAGTACTTC. Translation gives CAISELQGETQYF.

This chain joins TRBV7-9 and TRBJ1-1, with TRBD1 matching 11 bases. The CDR3 sequence is 18 residues long. The V gene end was trimmed by 3 bases and the J gene end by 0 bases; junction bases not matched to a gene: 9. CDR1 SEHNR and CDR2 FQNEAQ come from the germline V gene (reference sequence). As DNA, the CDR3 is TGTGCCAGCAGCTTTACCGGGACAGGGGGACGGTTGAACACTGAAGCTTTCTTT. Its translation: CASSFTGTGGRLNTEAFF.

The chain uses TRBV18 and TRBJ1-4; D is ambiguous. Trimming took 3 bases from V and 0 from J, leaving 17 bases between them. The CDR3 loop spans 18 amino acids. Germline V gene data show CDR1 as KGHSH and CDR2 as LQKENI. The CDR3 nucleotides read TGTGCCAGCTCACCCCAATACGGGGAAGAGGCAACTAATGAAAAACTGTTTTTT. This translates into CASSPQYGEEATNEKLFF.

This clone was observed a single time. The chain joins TRBV21-1 to TRBJ2-1; TRBD1 was called by the table and not checked on the DNA. TRBV21-1 is designated a pseudogene. This CDR3 has 14 residues. CDR3 loop: CASSNRGSGNEQFF. CDR3 nucleotide sequence: TGTGCCAGCAGCAACAGGGGTTCGGGCAATGAGCAGTTCTTC.

The chain joins TRBV5-1 to TRBJ1-6; D is unclear. Germline V lookup: CDR1 SGHRS, CDR2 YFSETQ. V lost 5 bases to trimming and J lost 5 bases, with 11 bases between them. This CDR3 spans 14 amino acids. CDR3 protein: CASSGSLDNSPLHF. CDR3 sequence (DNA): TGCGCCAGCAGTGGGAGCTTGGATAATTCACCCCTCCACTTT.

This chain connects TRBV4-1 to TRBJ2-5, with D maybe TRBD1 (5 bases). The length of the CDR3 is 13 residues. Trimming shortened V by 1 base and J by 5 bases, and 8 bases separated the two germline ends. CDR1 is MGHRA and CDR2 is YSYEKL in the germline V gene. In nucleotides, the CDR3 is TGCGCCAGCAGCCAAGTTAAGGGGGAGACCCAGTACTTC. Its translation is CASSQVKGETQYF.